One and the same sample provided the 9 T cell receptor beta chains below, sequenced in a study of T cells in women clearing cervical HPV infection. Libraries were prepared by immunoSEQ multiplex PCR; TCRdb keeps only in-frame clonotypes and omits some of them. The sample has more than 30,000 clones. Sequenced material: blood buffy coat. The receptors stem from a woman aged 18 to 75 with a cervical HPV16 infection that either progressed to CIN3+ or cleared (not recorded which).

For this clone: The DNA ends 3 residues before the CDR3 does, and the rest of the CDR3 is filled in from the germline J gene. The rearrangement uses TRBV5-1 and TRBJ2-3; 9 bases map to TRBD2. The V and J ends lost 7 bases and 4 bases, in that order; junction bases with no gene match: 10. Per the germline V gene, CDR1 is SGHRS and CDR2 is YFSETQ. CDR3 length: 15 residues. CDR3: CASRGGGAPADTQYF. CDR3 bases read: TGCGCCAGCCGCGGCGGGGGGGCTCCCGCAGATACG.

A remark on this clone: The read gets to within 3 residues of the CDR3 end, and the germline J gene fills in the rest. The V gene is TRBV4-2, the J gene TRBJ1-2; the match to TRBD1 covers 7 bases. There are 14 residues in the CDR3. The V gene's germline CDR1 is LGHNA and CDR2 YNFKEQ. This CDR3 reads CASSQDKGGDGYTF. CDR3 bases read: TGTGCCAGCAGCCAAGATAAAGGGGGCGACGGC.

On this clone: The sequence runs out 3 residues before the end of the CDR3; the remainder is reconstructed from the germline J gene. This chain joins TRBV28 and TRBJ1-6; 9 bases align to TRBD1. V lost 5 bases to trimming and J lost 7 bases; unmatched junction nucleotides: 6. The CDR3 is made up of 15 amino acids. The V gene's germline CDR1 is MDHEN and CDR2 SYDVKM. The part of the CDR3 DNA that was read is TGTGCCAGCAGTCCCGGACAGGGGAGAAATTCACCC. This encodes CASSPGQGRNSP. The entire CDR3 sequence reads CASSPGQGRNSPLHF. The variable domain in full, completed from reference TRBV28 and TRBJ1-6, reads DVKVTQSSRYLVKRTGEKVFLECVQDMDHENMFWYRQDPGLGLRLIYFSYDVKMKEKGDIPEGYSVSREKKERFSLILESASTNQTSMYLCASSPGQGRNSPLHFGNGTRLTVT.

About this clone: Sequencing ends 3 residues short of the CDR3 end; the germline J gene provides the rest. The chain is built from TRBV29-1 and TRBJ2-2; no reliable D call. The ends were cut back, 4 bases at V and 6 bases at J, with 15 bases in the middle. CDR3 length: 14 residues. Germline lookup yields CDR1 SQVTM and CDR2 ANQGSEA. The CDR3 sequence: CSVGPPIGSGELFF. The part of the CDR3 DNA that was read is TGCAGCGTTGGGCCCCCGATAGGGTCCGGGGAG.

With respect to this clone: With the read ending 3 residues before the CDR3 end, the germline J gene is used to fill in that end. This chain connects TRBV29-1 to TRBJ2-7, with D possibly being TRBD1 (5 bases). Germline V lookup: CDR1 SQVTM, CDR2 ANQGSEA. CDR3 length: 13 amino acids. V lost 5 bases and J lost 2, with 13 bases in between. The CDR3 DNA, read in part, is TGCAGCGTTCAGGTGCAGGGCCCCTACGAG. This gives the protein CSVQVQGPYE. The CDR3 reads in full as CSVQVQGPYEQYF.

In regard to this clone: With the read ending 3 residues before the CDR3 end, the germline J gene is used to fill in that end. V gene TRBV2 combines with J gene TRBJ1-2; 10 bases agree with TRBD1. The CDR3 covers 15 residues. Trimming took 5 bases from V and 1 from J; bases not matched to a gene: 4. The germline V gene encodes CDR1 SNHLY and CDR2 FYNNEI. Here the CDR3 reads CASSRGQGGNYGYTF. CDR3 DNA (partial): TGTGCCAGCAGTAGAGGACAGGGGGGTAACTATGGC. The variable domain in full, with the rest retrieved from reference TRBV2 and TRBJ1-2, is EPEVTQTPSHQVTQMGQEVILRCVPISNHLYFYWYRQILGQKVEFLVSFYNNEISEKSEIFDDQFSVERPDGSNFTLKIRSTKLEDSAMYFCASSRGQGGNYGYTFGSGTRLTVV.

In the case of this clone: Coverage ceases 3 residues before the CDR3 finishes, and the germline J gene fills in the end. This chain connects TRBV5-1 to TRBJ2-7, with D unclear. CDR1 is SGHRS and CDR2 is YFSETQ in the germline V gene. The ends were cut back, 3 bases at V and 4 bases at J, with 5 bases in the middle. The CDR3 runs 11 residues. The part of the CDR3 DNA that was read is TGCGCCAGCAGCTCCAATTACGAG. It specifies CASSSNYE. The CDR3 in its entirety is CASSSNYEQYF.

Regarding this clone: The DNA ends 3 residues before the CDR3 does, and the rest of the CDR3 is filled in from the germline J gene. The chain links TRBV7-3 to TRBJ2-5; 8 bases fit TRBD1. The J segment lost 5 bases and the V segment lost 5 bases, leaving 10 bases of the junction unmatched. In germline, CDR1 is SGHTA, CDR2 FQGTGA. The CDR3 has 15 amino acids. CDR3 loop: CASSLGQGLGETQYF. The DNA read from the CDR3 is TGTGCCAGCAGCCTAGGACAGGGCTTAGGGGAGACC.

Regarding this clone: The CDR3 end is not reached by the read, which stops 3 residues before it; the germline J gene fills it in. The chain has TRBV4-2 and TRBJ2-2; weak D call: TRBD1 (7 bases). Germline lookup yields CDR1 LGHNA and CDR2 YNFKEQ. This CDR3 has 15 amino acids. V gave up 0 bases and J gave up 6 bases, with 11 bases separating them. CDR3 loop: CASSQESGGPGELFF. The CDR3 DNA, read in part, is TGTGCCAGCAGCCAAGAGTCAGGGGGGCCCGGGGAG.